This record concerns one T cell receptor beta chain sequence. The CDR3 spans 14 residues. Germline CDR1 and CDR2: MNHEY and SVGAGI. With 3 bases removed from V and 9 bases from J, the gap between germline ends came to 15 bases. This sample was included in a study of blood T cell repertoires in COVID-19. Those enrolled in Seattle joined during active infection and were followed longitudinally afterward. In the authors' methods: Cell counts per sample came from amplifying reference gene primers. TCRdb's table, derived via immunoSEQ multiplex PCR, lists solely in-frame clones and lacks some. V and J calls and clone size are those listed in that table; D and trimming were worked out from the DNA. Of 200,000 to 250,000 clones in the sample, about 85% were seen once.

This clonotype originated in a woman between 45 and 65 years old with COVID-19, enrolled during active disease. The V call is TRBV6-5, the J call TRBJ2-1, with D possibly being TRBD1 (5 bases). The sequenced material came from peripheral blood. The CDR3 nucleotides read TGTGCCAGCAGTTATCTAATAAGGGGCAGTGAGCAGTTCTTC. Translated, it gives CASSYLIRGSEQFF.